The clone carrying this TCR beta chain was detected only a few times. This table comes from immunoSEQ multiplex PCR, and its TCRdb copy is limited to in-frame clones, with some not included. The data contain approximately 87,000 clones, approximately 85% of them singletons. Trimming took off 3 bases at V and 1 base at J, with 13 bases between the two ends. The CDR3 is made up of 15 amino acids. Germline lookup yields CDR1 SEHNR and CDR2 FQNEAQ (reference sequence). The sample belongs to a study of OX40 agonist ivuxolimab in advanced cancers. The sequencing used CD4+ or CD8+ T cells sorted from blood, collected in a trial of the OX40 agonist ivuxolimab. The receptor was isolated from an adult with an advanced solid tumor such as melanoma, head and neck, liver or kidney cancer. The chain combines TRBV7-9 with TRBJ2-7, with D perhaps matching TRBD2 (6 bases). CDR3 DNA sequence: TGTGCCAGCAGCTTCCTGGACGGGGGTTCCTACGAGCAGTACTTC. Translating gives CASSFLDGGSYEQYF.